What follows are 2 T cell receptor beta chains derived from one specimen sequenced in a study of control samples from healthy donors and cancer patients. Profiled with immunoSEQ multiplex PCR; TCRdb holds only in-frame clones, not every one. The sample has some 150,000 clones; roughly 94% are singletons. The sample consisted of blood. The source is a man aged 40-49 years in good health.

The chain is built from TRBV14 and TRBJ1-2, with a weak D call TRBD1 (6 bases). Germline-derived CDR1 and CDR2 are SGHDN and FVKESK. Trimming stripped 3 bases from V and 2 bases from J, with 16 bases between. This CDR3 contains 16 residues. CDR3 protein: CASSHRGGLRNYGYTF. Written as DNA, the CDR3 is TGTGCCAGCAGCCATCGGGGGGGCTTAAGGAACTATGGCTACACCTTC.

V gene TRBV9 combines with J gene TRBJ2-1; 12 bases align to TRBD2. The CDR3 spans 21 residues. V was pared by 3 bases and J by 0 bases, with 16 bases of the junction left unmatched. CDR1 SGDLS and CDR2 YYNGEE come from the germline V gene. CDR3 coding DNA: TGTGCCAGCAGCGGGGACTTGACGACTAGCGGGGGCAAATCCTCCTACAATGAGCAGTTCTTC. Translation: CASSGDLTTSGGKSSYNEQFF.